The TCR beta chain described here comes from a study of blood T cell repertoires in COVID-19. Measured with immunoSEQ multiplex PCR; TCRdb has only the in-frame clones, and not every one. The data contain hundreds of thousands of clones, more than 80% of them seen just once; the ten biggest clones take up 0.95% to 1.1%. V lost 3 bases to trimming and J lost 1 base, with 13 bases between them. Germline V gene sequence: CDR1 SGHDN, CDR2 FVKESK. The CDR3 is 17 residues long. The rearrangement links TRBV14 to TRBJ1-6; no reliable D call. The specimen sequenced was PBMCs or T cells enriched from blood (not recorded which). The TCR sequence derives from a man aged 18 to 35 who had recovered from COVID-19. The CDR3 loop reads CASSQRQFGSYNSPLHF. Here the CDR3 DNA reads TGTGCCAGCAGCCAGCGGCAGTTTGGGTCCTATAATTCACCCCTCCACTTT.